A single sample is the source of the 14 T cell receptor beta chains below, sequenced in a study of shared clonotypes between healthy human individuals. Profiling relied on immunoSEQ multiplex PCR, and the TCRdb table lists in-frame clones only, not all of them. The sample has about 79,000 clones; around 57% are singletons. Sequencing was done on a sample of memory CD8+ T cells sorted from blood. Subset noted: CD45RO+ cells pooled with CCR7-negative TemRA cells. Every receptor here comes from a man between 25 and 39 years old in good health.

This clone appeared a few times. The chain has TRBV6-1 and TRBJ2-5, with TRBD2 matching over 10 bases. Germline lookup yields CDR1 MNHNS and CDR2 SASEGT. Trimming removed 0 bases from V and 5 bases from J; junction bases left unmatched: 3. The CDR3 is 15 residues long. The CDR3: CASSEAAGGAETQYF. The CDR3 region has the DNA TGTGCCAGCAGTGAAGCAGCGGGAGGGGCGGAGACCCAGTACTTC.

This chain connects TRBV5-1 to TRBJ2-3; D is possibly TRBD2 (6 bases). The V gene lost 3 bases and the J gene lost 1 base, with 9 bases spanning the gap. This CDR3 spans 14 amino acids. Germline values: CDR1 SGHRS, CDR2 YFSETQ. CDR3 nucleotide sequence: TGCGCCAGCAGCTCCGGGACTCGCACAGATACGCAGTATTTT. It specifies CASSSGTRTDTQYF.

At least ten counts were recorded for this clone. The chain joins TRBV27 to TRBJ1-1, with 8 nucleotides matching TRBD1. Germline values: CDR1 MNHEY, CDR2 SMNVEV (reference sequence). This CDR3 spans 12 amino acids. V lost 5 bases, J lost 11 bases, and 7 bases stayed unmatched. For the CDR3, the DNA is TGTGCCAGCAGTGCCGTGACAGGGGTTGCTTTCTTT. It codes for CASSAVTGVAFF.

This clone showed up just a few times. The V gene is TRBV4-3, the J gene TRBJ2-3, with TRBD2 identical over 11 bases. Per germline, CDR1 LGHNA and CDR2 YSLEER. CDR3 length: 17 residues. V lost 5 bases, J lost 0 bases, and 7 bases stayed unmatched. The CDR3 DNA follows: TGCGCCAGCAGCTTCGGGACTAGCGGATATAGCACAGATACGCAGTATTTT. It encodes CASSFGTSGYSTDTQYF.

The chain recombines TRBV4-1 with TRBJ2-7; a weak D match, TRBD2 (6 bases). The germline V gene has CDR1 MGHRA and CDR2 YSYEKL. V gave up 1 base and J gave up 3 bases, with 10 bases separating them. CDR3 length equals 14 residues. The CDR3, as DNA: TGCGCCAGCAGCCAAGGGGACTCCGGCTACGAGCAGTACTTC. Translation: CASSQGDSGYEQYF.

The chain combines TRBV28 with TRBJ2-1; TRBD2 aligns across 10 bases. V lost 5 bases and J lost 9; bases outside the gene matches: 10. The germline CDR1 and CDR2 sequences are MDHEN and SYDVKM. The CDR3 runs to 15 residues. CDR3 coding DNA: TGTGCCAGCAGTGACAGCGGGAGGGCCGGTGGTGAGCAGTTCTTC. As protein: CASSDSGRAGGEQFF.

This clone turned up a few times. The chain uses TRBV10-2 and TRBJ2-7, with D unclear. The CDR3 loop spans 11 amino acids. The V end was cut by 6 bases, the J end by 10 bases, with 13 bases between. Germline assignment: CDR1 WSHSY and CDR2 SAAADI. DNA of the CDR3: TGCGCCAGCAGGACCAGTAGAAGACAGTACTTC. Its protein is CASRTSRRQYF.

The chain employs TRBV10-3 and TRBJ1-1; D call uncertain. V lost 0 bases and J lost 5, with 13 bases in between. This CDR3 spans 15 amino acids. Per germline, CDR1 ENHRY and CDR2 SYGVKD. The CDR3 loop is CAISESTYRGTEAFF. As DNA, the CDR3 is TGTGCCATCAGTGAGTCGACGTACCGAGGGACTGAAGCTTTCTTT.

The CDR3 protein is CASSLRPSGSYNEQFF. As DNA, the CDR3 is TGTGCCAGCAGCTTAAGACCTAGCGGGTCTTACAATGAGCAGTTCTTC. The rearrangement uses TRBV13 and TRBJ2-1; 8 positions match TRBD2. Germline V gene lookup returns CDR1 PRHDT and CDR2 FYEKMQ (reference sequence). CDR3 length equals 16 residues. The J segment lost 4 bases and the V segment lost 2 bases, leaving 7 bases of the junction unmatched.

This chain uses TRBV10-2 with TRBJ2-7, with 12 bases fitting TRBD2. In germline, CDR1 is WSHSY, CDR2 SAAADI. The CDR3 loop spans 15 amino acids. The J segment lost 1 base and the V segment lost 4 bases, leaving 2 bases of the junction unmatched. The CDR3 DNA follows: TGCGCCAGCAGTGGTCTAGCGGGAGGGTCCTACGAGCAGTACTTC. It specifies CASSGLAGGSYEQYF.

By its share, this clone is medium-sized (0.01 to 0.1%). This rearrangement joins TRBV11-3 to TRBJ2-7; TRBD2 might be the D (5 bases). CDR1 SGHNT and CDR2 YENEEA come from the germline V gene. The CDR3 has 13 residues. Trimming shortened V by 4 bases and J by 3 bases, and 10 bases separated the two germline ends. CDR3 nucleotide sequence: TGTGCCAGCAGCTGGACGGGAAGCTACGAGCAGTACTTC. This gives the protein CASSWTGSYEQYF.

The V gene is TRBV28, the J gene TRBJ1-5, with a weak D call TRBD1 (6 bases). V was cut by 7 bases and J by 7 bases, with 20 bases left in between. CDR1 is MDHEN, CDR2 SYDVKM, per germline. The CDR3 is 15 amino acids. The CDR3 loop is CASIKYRTGGQPQHF. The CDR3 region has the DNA TGTGCCAGCATCAAATACCGGACTGGGGGCCAGCCCCAGCATTTT.

This chain's CDR3 is CASAYSAGENTGELFF. DNA of the CDR3: TGTGCCAGCGCTTACTCGGCGGGAGAGAACACCGGGGAGCTGTTTTTT. The V gene is TRBV27, the J gene TRBJ2-2; TRBD2 matches 7 bases. CDR3 length: 16 residues. The ends lost 8 bases at V and 1 base at J; junction bases unmatched: 10. Germline assignment: CDR1 MNHEY and CDR2 SMNVEV (reference sequence).

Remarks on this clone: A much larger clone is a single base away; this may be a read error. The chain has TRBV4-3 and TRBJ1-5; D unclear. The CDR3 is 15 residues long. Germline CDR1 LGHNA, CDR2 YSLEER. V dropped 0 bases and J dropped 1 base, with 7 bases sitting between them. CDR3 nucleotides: TGCGCCAGCAGCCAAGATATGGGGAGCAATCAGCCCCAGCATTTT. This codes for CASSQDMGSNQPQHF.